Below, 3 T cell receptor beta chains from the same sample are listed, as sequenced in a study of blood T cells in healthy people across ages. Through a sample-barcoded 5' primer and a J-beta primer mix, a second PCR was run for roughly 7 to 11 cycles. TCRdb ran MiXCR on the 5' RACE reads and lists one entry per CDR3 protein. The repertoire holds approximately 1.5 million distinct CDR3 sequences, 34% seen once, with roughly 10% in the top ten. Sequenced material: blood. The receptors were sampled from a woman aged 25 to 39 in good health.

In this sample, this clonotype turned up a few times. The rearrangement links TRBV6-6 to TRBJ1-6; D call uncertain. The CDR3 contains 15 residues. The V end lost 5 bases, the J end lost 9 bases, and 17 bases lay between the germline ends. Germline lookup yields CDR1 MNHNY and CDR2 SVGAGI (reference sequence). The CDR3 sequence is CASSNGRSDRSPLHF. The CDR3 region has the DNA TGTGCCAGCAGTAACGGTAGGAGTGACCGTTCACCCCTCCACTTT.

The gene calls are TRBV30 and TRBJ2-7; unclear D gene. This CDR3 is 11 amino acids long. Germline lookup yields CDR1 GTSNPN and CDR2 SVGIG (reference sequence). Trimming removed 5 bases from V and 4 bases from J, with 9 bases in between. CDR3 bases: TGTGCCTGGGGGTTGGAGTACGAGCAGTACTTC. It yields the protein CAWGLEYEQYF.

This sequence joins TRBV7-8 and TRBJ1-6, with D uncertain. V was trimmed by 8 bases and J by 8 bases, leaving 13 bases between them. This CDR3 is 13 amino acids long. Germline V gives CDR1 SGHVS, CDR2 FQNEAQ. CDR3 protein: CASGPSLYSPLHF. The CDR3 nucleotides are TGTGCCAGCGGCCCCTCCCTTTATTCACCCCTCCACTTT.